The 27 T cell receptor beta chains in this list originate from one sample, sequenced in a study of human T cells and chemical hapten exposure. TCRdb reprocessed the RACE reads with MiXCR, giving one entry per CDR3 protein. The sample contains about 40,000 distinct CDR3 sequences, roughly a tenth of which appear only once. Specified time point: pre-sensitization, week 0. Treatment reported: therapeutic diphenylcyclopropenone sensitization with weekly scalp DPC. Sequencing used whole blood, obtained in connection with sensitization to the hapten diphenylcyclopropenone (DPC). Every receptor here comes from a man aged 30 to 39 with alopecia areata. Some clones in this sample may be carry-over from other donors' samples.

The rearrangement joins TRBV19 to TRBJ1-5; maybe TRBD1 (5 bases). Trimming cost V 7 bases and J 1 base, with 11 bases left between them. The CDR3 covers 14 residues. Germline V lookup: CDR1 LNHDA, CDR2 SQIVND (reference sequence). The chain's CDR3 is CASNLGPSNQPQHF. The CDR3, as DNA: TGTGCCAGTAACCTGGGACCAAGCAATCAGCCCCAGCATTTT. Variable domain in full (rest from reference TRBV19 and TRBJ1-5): DGGITQSPKYLFRKEGQNVTLSCEQNLNHDAMYWYRQDPGQGLRLIYYSQIVNDFQKGDIAEGYSVSREKKESFPLTVTSAQKNPTAFYLCASNLGPSNQPQHFGDGTRLSIL.

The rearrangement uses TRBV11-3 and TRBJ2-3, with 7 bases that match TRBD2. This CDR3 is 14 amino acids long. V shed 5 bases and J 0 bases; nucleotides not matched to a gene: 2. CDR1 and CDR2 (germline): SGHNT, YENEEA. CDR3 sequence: CASSPGGSTDTQYF. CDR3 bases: TGTGCCAGCAGCCCGGGGGGAAGCACAGATACGCAGTATTTT.

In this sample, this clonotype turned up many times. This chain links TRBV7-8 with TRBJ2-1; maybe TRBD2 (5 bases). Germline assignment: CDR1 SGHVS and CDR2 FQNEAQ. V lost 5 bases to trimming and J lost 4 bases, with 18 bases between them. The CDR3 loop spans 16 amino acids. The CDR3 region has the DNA TGTGCCAGCAGCCCGTATAGCGCTGCAAATTACAATGAGCAGTTCTTC. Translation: CASSPYSAANYNEQFF.

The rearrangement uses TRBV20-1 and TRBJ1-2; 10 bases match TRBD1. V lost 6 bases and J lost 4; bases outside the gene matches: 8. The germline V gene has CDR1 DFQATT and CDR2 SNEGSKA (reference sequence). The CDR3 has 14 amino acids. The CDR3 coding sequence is TGCAGTGCGACCGGGACAGGGGCCGTCTATGGCTACACCTTC. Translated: CSATGTGAVYGYTF.

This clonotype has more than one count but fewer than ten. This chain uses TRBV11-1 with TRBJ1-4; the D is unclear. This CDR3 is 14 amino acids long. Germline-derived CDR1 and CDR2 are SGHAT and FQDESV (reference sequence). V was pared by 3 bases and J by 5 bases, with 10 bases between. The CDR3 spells CASSFGRRNEKLFF. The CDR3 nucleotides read TGTGCCAGCAGCTTCGGACGGCGAAATGAAAAACTGTTTTTT.

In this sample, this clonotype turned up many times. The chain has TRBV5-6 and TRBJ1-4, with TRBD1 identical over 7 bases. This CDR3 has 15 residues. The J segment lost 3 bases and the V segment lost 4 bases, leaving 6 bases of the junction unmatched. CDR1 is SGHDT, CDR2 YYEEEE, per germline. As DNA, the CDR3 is TGTGCCAGCAGCCTCCTGACAGGGCCTAATGAAAAACTGTTTTTT. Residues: CASSLLTGPNEKLFF.

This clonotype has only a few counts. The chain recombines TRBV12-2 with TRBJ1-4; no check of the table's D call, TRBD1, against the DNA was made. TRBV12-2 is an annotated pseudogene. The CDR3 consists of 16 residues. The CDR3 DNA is TGTGCAAGTCGCCCCGCGGCTGGGGCGCGGAATGAAAAACTGTTTTTT. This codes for CASRPAAGARNEKLFF.

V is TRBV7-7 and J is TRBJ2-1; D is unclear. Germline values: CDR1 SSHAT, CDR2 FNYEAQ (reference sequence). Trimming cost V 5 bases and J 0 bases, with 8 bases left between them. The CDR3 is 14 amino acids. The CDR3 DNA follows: TGTGCCAGCAGCCCCCTGAGCTCCTACAATGAGCAGTTCTTC. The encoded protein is CASSPLSSYNEQFF.

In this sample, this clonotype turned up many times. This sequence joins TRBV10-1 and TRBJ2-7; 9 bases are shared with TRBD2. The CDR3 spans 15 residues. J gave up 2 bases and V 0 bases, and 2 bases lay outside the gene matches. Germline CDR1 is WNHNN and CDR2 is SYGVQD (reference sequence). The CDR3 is CASSESTSGPYEQYF. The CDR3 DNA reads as TGCGCCAGCAGTGAGTCCACTAGCGGGCCCTACGAGCAGTACTTC.

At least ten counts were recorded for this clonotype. The CDR3 sequence: CASSSQGQTQYF. DNA of the CDR3: TGTGCCAGCAGTTCCCAGGGGCAGACCCAGTACTTC. The chain has TRBV6-2 or TRBV6-3 and TRBJ2-5, with D possibly TRBD1 on 6 matching bases. The CDR3 is 12 residues long. V was pared by 4 bases and J by 6 bases, with 9 bases between. Germline CDR1 MNHEY, CDR2 SVGEGT.

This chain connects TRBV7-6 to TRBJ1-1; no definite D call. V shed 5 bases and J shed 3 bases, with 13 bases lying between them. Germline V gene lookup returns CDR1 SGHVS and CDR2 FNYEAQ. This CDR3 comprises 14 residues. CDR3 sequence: CASSPSKGYTEAFF. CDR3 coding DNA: TGTGCCAGCAGCCCAAGCAAGGGTTACACTGAAGCTTTCTTT.

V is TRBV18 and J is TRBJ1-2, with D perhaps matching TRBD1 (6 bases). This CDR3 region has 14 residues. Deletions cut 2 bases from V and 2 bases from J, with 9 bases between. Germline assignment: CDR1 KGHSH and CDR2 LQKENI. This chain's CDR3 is CASSPKDSNYGYTF. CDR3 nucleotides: TGTGCCAGCTCACCAAAGGACAGCAACTATGGCTACACCTTC.

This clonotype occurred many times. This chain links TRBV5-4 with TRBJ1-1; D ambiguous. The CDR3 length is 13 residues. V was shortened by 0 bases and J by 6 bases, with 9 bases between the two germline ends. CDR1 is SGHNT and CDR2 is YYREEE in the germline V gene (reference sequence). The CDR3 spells CASSLEAVSEAFF. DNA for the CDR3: TGTGCCAGCAGCTTGGAGGCGGTTTCTGAAGCTTTCTTT.

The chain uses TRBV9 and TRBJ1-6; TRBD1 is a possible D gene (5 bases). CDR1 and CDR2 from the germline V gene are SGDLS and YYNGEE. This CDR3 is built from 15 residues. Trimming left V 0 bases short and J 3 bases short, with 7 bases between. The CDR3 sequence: CASSVAGFYNSPLHF. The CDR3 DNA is TGTGCCAGCAGCGTAGCAGGGTTCTATAATTCACCCCTCCACTTT.

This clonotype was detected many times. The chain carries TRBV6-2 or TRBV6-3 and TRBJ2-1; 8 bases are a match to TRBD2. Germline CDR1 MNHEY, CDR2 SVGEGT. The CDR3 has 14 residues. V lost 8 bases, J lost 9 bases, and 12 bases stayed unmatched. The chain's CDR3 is CASSRSGGAGEQFF. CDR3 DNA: TGTGCCAGCTCTCGATCGGGAGGGGCGGGTGAGCAGTTCTTC.

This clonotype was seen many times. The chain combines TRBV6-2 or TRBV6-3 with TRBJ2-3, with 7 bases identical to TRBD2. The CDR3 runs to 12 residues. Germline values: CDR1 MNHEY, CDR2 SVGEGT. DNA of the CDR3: TGTGCAGCGAGCGGGGTCACAGATACGCAGTATTTT. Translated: CAASGVTDTQYF.

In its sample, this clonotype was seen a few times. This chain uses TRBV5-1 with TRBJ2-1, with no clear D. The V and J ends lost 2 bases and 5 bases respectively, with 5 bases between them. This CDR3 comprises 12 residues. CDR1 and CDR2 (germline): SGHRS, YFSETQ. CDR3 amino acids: CASSLTNNEQFF. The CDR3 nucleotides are TGCGCCAGCAGCTTAACGAACAATGAGCAGTTCTTC.

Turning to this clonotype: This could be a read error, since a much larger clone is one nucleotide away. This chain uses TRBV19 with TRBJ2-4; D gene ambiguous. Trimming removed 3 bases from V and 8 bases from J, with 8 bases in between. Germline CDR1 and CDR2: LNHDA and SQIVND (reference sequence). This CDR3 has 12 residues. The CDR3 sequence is CASSICDHIQYF. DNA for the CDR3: TGTGCCAGTAGTATCTGTGACCACATTCAGTACTTC.

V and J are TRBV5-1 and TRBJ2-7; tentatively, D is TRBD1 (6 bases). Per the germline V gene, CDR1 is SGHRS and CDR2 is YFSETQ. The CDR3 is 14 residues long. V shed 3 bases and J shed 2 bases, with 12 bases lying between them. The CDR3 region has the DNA TGCGCCAGCAGCTGGGGGCCAACTACCTACGAGCAGTACTTC. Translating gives CASSWGPTTYEQYF.

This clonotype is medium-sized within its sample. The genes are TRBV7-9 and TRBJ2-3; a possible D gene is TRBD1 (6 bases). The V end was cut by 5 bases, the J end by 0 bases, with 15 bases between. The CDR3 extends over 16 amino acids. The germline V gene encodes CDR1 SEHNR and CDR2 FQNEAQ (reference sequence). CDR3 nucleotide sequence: TGTGCCAGCAGCGGTAAAGGACAGACTAGCACAGATACGCAGTATTTT. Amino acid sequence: CASSGKGQTSTDTQYF.

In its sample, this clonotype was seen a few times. CDR3: CASSQGPGVQTEAFF. CDR3 nucleotide sequence: TGCGCCAGCAGCCAAGGGCCAGGGGTGCAGACTGAAGCTTTCTTT. The chain carries TRBV4-1 and TRBJ1-1; possibly TRBD1 for D (6 bases). Looked up from germline, CDR1 is MGHRA and CDR2 is YSYEKL. The CDR3 consists of 15 residues. The V gene lost 1 base and the J gene lost 5 bases, with 14 bases spanning the gap.

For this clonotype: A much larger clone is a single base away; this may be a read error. CDR3 amino acids: CATSLGATDEETQYF. Here the CDR3 DNA reads TGTGCCACCTCCTTGGGTGCGACAGACGAAGAGACCCAGTACTTC. The rearrangement joins TRBV10-3 to TRBJ2-5, with TRBD1 as a possible D gene (5 bases). CDR1 ENHRY and CDR2 SYGVKD come from the germline V gene. This CDR3 is 15 amino acids long. V was cut by 10 bases and J by 3 bases, with 21 bases left in between.

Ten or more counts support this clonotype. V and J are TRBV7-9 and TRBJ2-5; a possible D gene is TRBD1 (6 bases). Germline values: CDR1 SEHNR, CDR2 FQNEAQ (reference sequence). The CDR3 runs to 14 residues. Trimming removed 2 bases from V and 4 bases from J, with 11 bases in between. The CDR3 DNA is TGTGCCAGCAGCTTACTTACAGGGATAGAGACCCAGTACTTC. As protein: CASSLLTGIETQYF.

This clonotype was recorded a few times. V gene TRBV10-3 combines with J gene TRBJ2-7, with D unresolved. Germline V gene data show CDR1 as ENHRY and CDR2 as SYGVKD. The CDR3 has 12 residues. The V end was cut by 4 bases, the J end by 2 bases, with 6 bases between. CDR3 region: CAISVTAYEQYF. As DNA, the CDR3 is TGTGCCATCAGTGTTACCGCCTACGAGCAGTACTTC.

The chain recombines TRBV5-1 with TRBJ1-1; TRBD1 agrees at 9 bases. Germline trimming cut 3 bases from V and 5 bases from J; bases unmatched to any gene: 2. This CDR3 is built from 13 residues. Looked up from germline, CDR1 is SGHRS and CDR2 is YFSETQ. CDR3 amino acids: CASSWDRATEAFF. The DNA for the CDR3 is TGCGCCAGCAGCTGGGACAGGGCGACTGAAGCTTTCTTT.

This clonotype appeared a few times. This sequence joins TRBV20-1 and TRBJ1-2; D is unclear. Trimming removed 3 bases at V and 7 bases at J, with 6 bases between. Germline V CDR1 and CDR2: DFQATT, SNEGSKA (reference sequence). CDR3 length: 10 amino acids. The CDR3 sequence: CSARSSGYTF. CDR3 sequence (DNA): TGCAGTGCTAGGTCCAGTGGCTACACCTTC.

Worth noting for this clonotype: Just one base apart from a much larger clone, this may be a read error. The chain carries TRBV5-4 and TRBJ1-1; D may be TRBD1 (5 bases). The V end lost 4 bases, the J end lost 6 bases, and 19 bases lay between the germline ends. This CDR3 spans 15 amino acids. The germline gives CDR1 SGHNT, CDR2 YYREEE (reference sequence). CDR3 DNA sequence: TGTGCCAGCAGCGATACCGAGGGGCGGCTCTCTGAAGCTTTCTTT. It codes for CASSDTEGRLSEAFF. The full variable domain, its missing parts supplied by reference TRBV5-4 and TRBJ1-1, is ETGVTQSPTHLIKTRGQQVTLRCSSQSGHNTVSWYQQALGQGPQFIFQYYREEENGRGNFPPRFSGLQFPNYSSELNVNALELDDSALYLCASSDTEGRLSEAFFGQGTRLTVV.